This record concerns one T cell receptor beta chain sequence. This specimen comes from a study of patients and donors after allogeneic stem cell transplantation. This CDR3 has 16 residues. CDR1 and CDR2 from the germline V gene are LGHNA and YSLEER. V lost 2 bases and J lost 3; bases outside the gene matches: 10. In TCRdb, the RT-PCR reads were re-called with MiXCR into one record per CDR3 protein. The table lists around 150,000 distinct CDR3 sequences, roughly 31% of them singletons. The V gene is TRBV4-3, the J gene TRBJ2-7, with 7 bases matching TRBD1. The origin of this receptor is a human donor who was either an allogeneic HSCT recipient or a stem cell or donor lymphocyte infusion donor (not recorded which). It is not recorded whose cells these are; they may come from a transplant donor. Sequenced sample: blood, either unsorted or a sorted T cell fraction (not recorded which). The CDR3 loop reads CASSQTSGQPFYEQYF. CDR3 nucleotides: TGCGCCAGCAGCCAAACTTCGGGACAGCCCTTCTACGAGCAGTACTTC.